Listed here are 23 T cell receptor beta chains from one sample, sequenced in a study of blood T cell repertoires in COVID-19. Only in-frame clones appear in the TCRdb table, and some are missing; sequencing was by immunoSEQ multiplex PCR. The sample carries 150,000 to 200,000 clones, roughly 80% recorded once. The sequencing input was peripheral blood. The receptors originated from a man between 70 and 80 years old with acute or convalescent COVID-19.

The V and J genes are TRBV19 and TRBJ1-1, with D unresolved. Germline V gene sequence: CDR1 LNHDA, CDR2 SQIVND (reference sequence). The CDR3 length is 13 residues. Trimming left V 0 bases short and J 1 base short, with 3 bases between. The CDR3 bases are TGTGCCAGTAGTATAGACGGGAACACTGAAGCTTTCTTT. It yields the protein CASSIDGNTEAFF.

The genes are TRBV12-3 or TRBV12-4 and TRBJ1-2; unclear D gene. The CDR3 extends over 13 amino acids. V gave up 4 bases and J gave up 0 bases, with 6 bases separating them. CDR3 in amino acids: CASSSRANYGYTF. The CDR3 bases are TGTGCCAGCAGTTCGAGGGCTAACTATGGCTACACCTTC.

This sequence joins TRBV19 and TRBJ2-7; tentatively, D is TRBD1 (6 bases). CDR1 is LNHDA, CDR2 SQIVND, per germline (reference sequence). V lost 4 bases and J lost 0, with 16 bases in between. The CDR3 has 16 residues. In DNA, the CDR3 is TGTGCCAGTAGTAGGGGACATCGAGGGAGCTCCTACGAGCAGTACTTC. This gives the protein CASSRGHRGSSYEQYF. Full variable domain (outside the CDR3, taken from reference TRBV19 and TRBJ2-7): DGGITQSPKYLFRKEGQNVTLSCEQNLNHDAMYWYRQDPGQGLRLIYYSQIVNDFQKGDIAEGYSVSREKKESFPLTVTSAQKNPTAFYLCASSRGHRGSSYEQYFGPGTRLTVT.

This chain links TRBV9 with TRBJ2-5; maybe TRBD2 (6 bases). V shed 2 bases and J shed 2 bases, with 10 bases lying between them. This CDR3 region has 14 residues. CDR1 and CDR2 from the germline V gene are SGDLS and YYNGEE. CDR3 nucleotide sequence: TGTGCCAGCAGCGTTAGCGGAAGTCAAGAGACCCAGTACTTC. Amino acid sequence: CASSVSGSQETQYF. Combining the CDR3 with reference TRBV9 and TRBJ2-5 gives the whole variable domain DSGVTQTPKHLITATGQRVTLRCSPRSGDLSVYWYQQSLDQGLQFLIQYYNGEERAKGNILERFSAQQFPDLHSELNLSSLELGDSALYFCASSVSGSQETQYFGPGTRLLVL.

J is TRBJ2-2 and V is TRBV12-3 or TRBV12-4; D ambiguous. This CDR3 has 13 residues. The V end was cut by 1 base, the J end by 9 bases, with 9 bases between. CDR3 sequence: CASSLDTGRELFF. Here the CDR3 DNA reads TGTGCCAGCAGTTTAGACACGGGTCGGGAGCTGTTTTTT.

The chain carries TRBV12-3 or TRBV12-4 and TRBJ1-2; no clear D gene. The V end lost 3 bases, the J end lost 4 bases, and 9 bases lay between the germline ends. The CDR3 is made up of 13 amino acids. The DNA of the CDR3 is TGTGCCAGCAGTTTTGGAGACCGCTATGGCTACACCTTC. Translated, it gives CASSFGDRYGYTF.

This clone was seen only a few times. The chain recombines TRBV5-1 with TRBJ2-1, with D unresolved. The CDR3 runs 14 residues. Trimming took 4 bases from V and 6 from J, leaving 14 bases between them. Germline values: CDR1 SGHRS, CDR2 YFSETQ. The CDR3 sequence is CASSLRPLGNEQFF. DNA of the CDR3: TGCGCCAGCAGCCTCCGGCCCCTAGGCAATGAGCAGTTCTTC.

The chain recombines TRBV28 with TRBJ2-7; D may be TRBD1 (5 bases). This CDR3 contains 13 residues. CDR1 is MDHEN and CDR2 is SYDVKM in the germline V gene. Trimming stripped 3 bases from V and 4 bases from J, with 10 bases between. In DNA, the CDR3 is TGTGCCAGCAGTTTGGGCAGGGCGTACGAGCAGTACTTC. It encodes CASSLGRAYEQYF.

The CDR3 region has the DNA TGCGCCAGCAGCTGGACTAGCGGGCTAGCCTACGAGCAGTACTTC. Protein: CASSWTSGLAYEQYF. This chain joins TRBV5-1 and TRBJ2-7, with 11 nucleotides matching TRBD2. The germline V gene has CDR1 SGHRS and CDR2 YFSETQ. CDR3 length: 15 residues. V was clipped by 3 bases and J by 2 bases; unmatched bases: 4.

The table lists this clone with a few counts. J is TRBJ1-5 and V is TRBV3-1 (or the pseudogene TRBV3-2), with 8 bases lining up with TRBD1. This CDR3 region has 15 residues. CDR1 is LGHDT and CDR2 is YNNKEL in the germline V gene (reference sequence). With 1 base clipped from V and 1 base from J, the junction kept 0 bases outside the gene matches. For the CDR3, the DNA is TGTGCCAGCAGCCAAGGGACAGGGAGCAATCAGCCCCAGCATTTT. Protein product: CASSQGTGSNQPQHF.

Here the CDR3 reads CASSLGTSPETQYF. The CDR3 DNA reads TGCGCCAGCAGCTTGGGGACTAGCCCGGAGACCCAGTACTTC. This sequence joins TRBV5-1 and TRBJ2-5, with 8 bases that match TRBD2. The CDR3 totals 14 residues. From germline, CDR1 is SGHRS and CDR2 YFSETQ. V shed 0 bases, J shed 5 bases, and the junction held 3 bases outside the gene matches.

This clone was seen only once. The chain carries TRBV4-3 and TRBJ1-1; 8 bases are a match to TRBD1. The CDR3 totals 14 residues. Trimming at V came to 4 bases and at J to 8 bases, leaving 9 bases not matched to a gene. Germline V gene data show CDR1 as LGHNA and CDR2 as YSLEER. CDR3 in DNA: TGCGCCAGCAGCCGAGACAGGGGCCGGTCCGAAGCTTTCTTT. It specifies CASSRDRGRSEAFF.

Only a few counts were recorded for this clone. The chain links TRBV18 to TRBJ1-6; 7 bases are a match to TRBD1. CDR1 is KGHSH and CDR2 is LQKENI in the germline V gene. The ends lost 1 base at V and 0 bases at J; junction bases unmatched: 6. CDR3 length: 18 residues. The CDR3 here is CASSPLHQGGSYNSPLHF. The CDR3 coding sequence is TGTGCCAGCTCACCACTCCACCAGGGGGGCTCCTATAATTCACCCCTCCACTTT. The whole variable domain, filled in from reference TRBV18 and TRBJ1-6, reads NAGVMQNPRHLVRRRGQEARLRCSPMKGHSHVYWYRQLPEEGLKFMVYLQKENIIDESGMPKERFSAEFPKEGPSILRIQQVVRGDSAAYFCASSPLHQGGSYNSPLHFGNGTRLTVT.

The genes are TRBV4-3 and TRBJ1-2; D unresolved. V lost 4 bases and J lost 4, with 13 bases in between. The CDR3 covers 14 residues. The germline V gene has CDR1 LGHNA and CDR2 YSLEER. As DNA, the CDR3 is TGCGCCAGCAGCCCCGATGAGGGAGGCTATGGCTACACCTTC. Its translation is CASSPDEGGYGYTF.

This clone has just one count. J is TRBJ1-1 and V is TRBV18; 8 nucleotides line up with TRBD1. J gave up 3 bases and V 6 bases, and 18 bases lay outside the gene matches. CDR3 length: 18 amino acids. The germline V gene has CDR1 KGHSH and CDR2 LQKENI. The CDR3 spells CASSQRQGTRSVDTEAFF. DNA of the CDR3: TGTGCCAGCTCCCAGAGACAGGGGACCAGGAGTGTGGACACTGAAGCTTTCTTT.

The chain has TRBV6-5 and TRBJ1-4; TRBD1 matches at 7 bases. CDR3 size: 15 residues. The V gene end was trimmed by 2 bases and the J gene end by 10 bases; junction bases not matched to a gene: 10. The germline V gene has CDR1 MNHEY and CDR2 SVGAGI. The CDR3 nucleotides read TGTGCCAGCAGTTACGGGCAGGGGGAACGGGGAAAACTGTTTTTT. This gives the protein CASSYGQGERGKLFF.

The V and J genes are TRBV19 and TRBJ2-3, with a possible D match to TRBD2 (5 bases). The CDR3 length is 17 residues. V lost 5 bases and J lost 1, with 19 bases in between. Germline CDR1 LNHDA, CDR2 SQIVND (reference sequence). The CDR3 sequence is CASSDSGVEGGTDTQYF. DNA of the CDR3: TGTGCCAGTAGTGACTCTGGGGTTGAGGGTGGCACAGATACGCAGTATTTT.

The rearrangement links TRBV15 to TRBJ2-2; a weak D match, TRBD2 (6 bases). CDR1 and CDR2 (germline): LNHNV, YYDKDF (reference sequence). The CDR3 sequence is 16 residues long. Trimming cost V 1 base and J 3 bases, with 12 bases left between them. CDR3 sequence reads: CATSRVGGQDTGELFF. In DNA, the CDR3 is TGTGCCACCAGCAGAGTCGGGGGTCAGGACACCGGGGAGCTGTTTTTT. Full variable domain (rest looked up from reference TRBV15 and TRBJ2-2): DAMVIQNPRYQVTQFGKPVTLSCSQTLNHNVMYWYQQKSSQAPKLLFHYYDKDFNNEADTPDNFQSRRPNTSFCFLDIRSPGLGDTAMYLCATSRVGGQDTGELFFGEGSRLTVL.

This clone has more than one count but fewer than ten. The rearrangement links TRBV18 to TRBJ1-1, with 7 positions matching TRBD1. Germline V gene data show CDR1 as KGHSH and CDR2 as LQKENI. The CDR3 is 14 residues long. Germline trimming cut 4 bases from V and 2 bases from J; bases unmatched to any gene: 4. This CDR3 is CASSQQGPNTEAFF. DNA of the CDR3: TGTGCCAGCTCACAACAGGGGCCTAACACTGAAGCTTTCTTT.

The chain joins TRBV6-1 to TRBJ2-5; weak D call: TRBD1 (5 bases). Germline CDR1 reads MNHNS; CDR2 reads SASEGT. Trimming shortened V by 2 bases and J by 1 base, and 11 bases separated the two germline ends. The CDR3 loop spans 15 amino acids. The CDR3 reads CASSELGRAQETQYF. In DNA form, the CDR3 reads TGTGCCAGCAGTGAACTCGGCAGGGCCCAAGAGACCCAGTACTTC.

J is TRBJ2-3 and V is TRBV19; 11 nucleotides match TRBD2. V gave up 3 bases and J gave up 4 bases; unmatched junction bases: 6. Per the germline V gene, CDR1 is LNHDA and CDR2 is SQIVND (reference sequence). This CDR3 has 16 amino acids. Written as DNA, the CDR3 is TGTGCCAGTAGTATTGGCCTAGCGGGAGGTGCAGATACGCAGTATTTT. Translation: CASSIGLAGGADTQYF.

V and J are TRBV7-9 and TRBJ2-5; D ambiguous. There are 12 residues in the CDR3. V lost 1 base and J lost 5, with 5 bases in between. Looked up from germline, CDR1 is SEHNR and CDR2 is FQNEAQ (reference sequence). This CDR3 reads CASSLVGETQYF. The CDR3 region has the DNA TGTGCCAGCAGCTTAGTTGGCGAGACCCAGTACTTC.

This chain connects TRBV5-1 to TRBJ2-1; 9 bases are shared with TRBD1. This CDR3 comprises 16 residues. V shed 0 bases, J shed 9 bases, and the junction held 10 bases outside the gene matches. The germline gives CDR1 SGHRS, CDR2 YFSETQ. The CDR3 coding sequence is TGCGCCAGCAGCTTGGCCCGGGACAGGGCATCGCCTGAGCAGTTCTTC. It codes for CASSLARDRASPEQFF. The full variable domain, in which reference TRBV5-1 and TRBJ2-1 provide the parts outside the CDR3, is KAGVTQTPRYLIKTRGQQVTLSCSPISGHRSVSWYQQTPGQGLQFLFEYFSETQRNKGNFPGRFSGRQFSNSRSEMNVSTLELGDSALYLCASSLARDRASPEQFFGPGTRLTVL.